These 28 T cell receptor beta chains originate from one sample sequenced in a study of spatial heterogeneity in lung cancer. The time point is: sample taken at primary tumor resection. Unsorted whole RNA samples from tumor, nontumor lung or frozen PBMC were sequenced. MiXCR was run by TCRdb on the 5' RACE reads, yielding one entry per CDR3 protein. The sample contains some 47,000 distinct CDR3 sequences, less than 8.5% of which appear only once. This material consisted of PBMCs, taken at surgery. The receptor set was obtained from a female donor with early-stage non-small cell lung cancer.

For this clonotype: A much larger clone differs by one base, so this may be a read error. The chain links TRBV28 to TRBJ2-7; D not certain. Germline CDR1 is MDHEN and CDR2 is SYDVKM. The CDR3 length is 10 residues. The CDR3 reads CVTHYYEQYF. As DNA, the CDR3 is TGTGTCACTCATTACTACGAGCAGTACTTC.

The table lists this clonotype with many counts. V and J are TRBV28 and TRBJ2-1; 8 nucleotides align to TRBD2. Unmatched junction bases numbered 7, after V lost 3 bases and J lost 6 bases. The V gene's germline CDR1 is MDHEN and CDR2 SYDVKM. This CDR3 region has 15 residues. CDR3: CASSLGRGGLNEQFF. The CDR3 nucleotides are TGTGCCAGCAGTTTGGGTCGGGGGGGCCTCAATGAGCAGTTCTTC.

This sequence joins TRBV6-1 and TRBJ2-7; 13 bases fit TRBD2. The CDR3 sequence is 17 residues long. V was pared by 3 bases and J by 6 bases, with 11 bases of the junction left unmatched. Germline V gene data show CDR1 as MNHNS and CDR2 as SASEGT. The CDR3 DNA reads TGTGCCAGCAGTGACCTCGGACTAGCGGGGGAAGTCGGCGAGCAGTACTTC. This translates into CASSDLGLAGEVGEQYF.

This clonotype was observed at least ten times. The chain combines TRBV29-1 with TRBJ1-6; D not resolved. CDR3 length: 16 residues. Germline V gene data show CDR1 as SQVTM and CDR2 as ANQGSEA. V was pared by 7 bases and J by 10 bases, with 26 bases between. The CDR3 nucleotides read TGCAGCGCTATGGATTTTATGGAAGGCTTCAGGTCACCCCTCCACTTT. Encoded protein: CSAMDFMEGFRSPLHF.

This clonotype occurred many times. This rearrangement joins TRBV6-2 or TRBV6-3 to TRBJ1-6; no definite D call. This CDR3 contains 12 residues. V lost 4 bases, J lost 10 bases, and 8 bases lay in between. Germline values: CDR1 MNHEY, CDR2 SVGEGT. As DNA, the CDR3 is TGTGCCAGCAGTTTGGGGTTCTCACCCCTCCACTTT. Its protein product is CASSLGFSPLHF.

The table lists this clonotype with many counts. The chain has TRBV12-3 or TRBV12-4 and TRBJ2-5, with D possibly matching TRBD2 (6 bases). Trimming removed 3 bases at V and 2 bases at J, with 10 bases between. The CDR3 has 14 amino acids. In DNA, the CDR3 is TGTGCCAGCAGTTTTCTGACTAGGCAAGAGACCCAGTACTTC. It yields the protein CASSFLTRQETQYF.

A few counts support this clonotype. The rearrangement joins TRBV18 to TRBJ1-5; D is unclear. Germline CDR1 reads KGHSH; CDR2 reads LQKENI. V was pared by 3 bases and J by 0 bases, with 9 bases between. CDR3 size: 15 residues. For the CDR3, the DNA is TGTGCCAGCTCACCCTCCAGATCTAGCAATCAGCCCCAGCATTTT. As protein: CASSPSRSSNQPQHF.

The CDR3: CSAREQQMNTEAFF. DNA for the CDR3: TGCAGTGCTAGAGAACAACAGATGAACACTGAAGCTTTCTTT. J is TRBJ1-1 and V is TRBV20-1, with D unresolved. The CDR3 loop spans 14 amino acids. CDR1 is DFQATT, CDR2 SNEGSKA, per germline (reference sequence). V was clipped by 0 bases and J by 0 bases, with 8 bases between them.

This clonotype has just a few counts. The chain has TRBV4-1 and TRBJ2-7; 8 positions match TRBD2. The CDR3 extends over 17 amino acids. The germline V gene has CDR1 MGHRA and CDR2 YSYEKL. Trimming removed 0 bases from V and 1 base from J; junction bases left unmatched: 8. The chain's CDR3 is CASSQDLGGGLSYEQYF. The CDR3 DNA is TGCGCCAGCAGCCAAGATCTGGGCGGGGGGTTGTCCTACGAGCAGTACTTC.

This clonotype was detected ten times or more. The CDR3 protein is CASSLGARSRGTEAFF. CDR3 sequence (DNA): TGTGCCAGCAGCTTGGGGGCGCGGTCCCGGGGGACTGAAGCTTTCTTT. J is TRBJ1-1 and V is TRBV7-2, with D possibly being TRBD1 (6 bases). The CDR3 runs 16 residues. CDR1 and CDR2 from the germline V gene are SGHTA and FQGNSA. Trimming removed 3 bases at V and 5 bases at J, with 19 bases between.

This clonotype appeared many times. CDR3 loop: CASSESRFYEQYF. CDR3 in DNA: TGTGCCAGCAGTGAGAGCAGGTTCTACGAGCAGTACTTC. J is TRBJ2-7 and V is TRBV2; D unclear. V lost 3 bases and J lost 3, with 9 bases in between. The length of the CDR3 is 13 residues. Germline V gene data show CDR1 as SNHLY and CDR2 as FYNNEI.

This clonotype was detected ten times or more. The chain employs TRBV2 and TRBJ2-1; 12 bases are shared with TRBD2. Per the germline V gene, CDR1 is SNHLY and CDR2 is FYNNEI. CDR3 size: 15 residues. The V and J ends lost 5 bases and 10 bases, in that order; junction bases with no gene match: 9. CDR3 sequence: CASSLPSGGAVEQFF. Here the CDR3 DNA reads TGTGCCAGCAGTCTCCCTAGCGGGGGGGCCGTCGAGCAGTTCTTC.

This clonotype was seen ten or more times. DNA of the CDR3: TGCAGCGTTAGTGGTACAGGGGGCAACACTGAAGCTTTCTTT. Protein product: CSVSGTGGNTEAFF. V usage is TRBV29-1 and J usage is TRBJ1-1, with TRBD1 matching 9 bases. In germline, CDR1 is SQVTM, CDR2 ANQGSEA. The CDR3 spans 14 residues. Trimming removed 5 bases from V and 2 bases from J; junction bases left unmatched: 6.

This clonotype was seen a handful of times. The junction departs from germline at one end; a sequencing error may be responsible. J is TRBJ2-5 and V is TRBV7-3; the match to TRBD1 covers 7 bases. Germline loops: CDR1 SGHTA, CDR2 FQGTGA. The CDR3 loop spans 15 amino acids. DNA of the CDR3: TGTGCCAGCAGCATAACAGGGGCGACAAGGGAGACCCAGTACTTC. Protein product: CASSITGATRETQYF.

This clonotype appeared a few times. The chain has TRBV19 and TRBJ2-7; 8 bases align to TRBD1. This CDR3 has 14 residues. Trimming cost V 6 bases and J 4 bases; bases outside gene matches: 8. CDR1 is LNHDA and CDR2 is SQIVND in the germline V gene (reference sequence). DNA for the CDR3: TGTGCCAGTAGCAACCCAGGGGGCGGGTACGAGCAGTACTTC. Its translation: CASSNPGGGYEQYF.

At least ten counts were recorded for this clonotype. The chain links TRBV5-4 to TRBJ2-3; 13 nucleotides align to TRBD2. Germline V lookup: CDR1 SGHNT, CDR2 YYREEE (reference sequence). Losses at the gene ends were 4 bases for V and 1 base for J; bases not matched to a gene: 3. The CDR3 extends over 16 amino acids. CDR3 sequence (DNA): TGTGCCAGCAGCCCTGGACTAGCGGGGGGCACAGATACGCAGTATTTT. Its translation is CASSPGLAGGTDTQYF.

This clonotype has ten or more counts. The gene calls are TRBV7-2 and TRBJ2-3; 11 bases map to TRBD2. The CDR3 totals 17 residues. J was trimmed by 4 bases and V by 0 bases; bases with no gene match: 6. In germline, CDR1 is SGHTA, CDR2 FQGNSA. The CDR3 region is CASSLAYSGGAADTQYF. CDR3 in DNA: TGTGCCAGCAGCTTAGCGTATAGCGGGGGGGCCGCAGATACGCAGTATTTT.

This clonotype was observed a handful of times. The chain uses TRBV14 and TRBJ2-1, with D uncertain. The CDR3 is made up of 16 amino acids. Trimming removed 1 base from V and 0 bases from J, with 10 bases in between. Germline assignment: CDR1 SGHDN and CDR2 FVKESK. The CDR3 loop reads CASSQGAGYSYNEQFF. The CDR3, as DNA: TGTGCCAGCAGCCAAGGAGCCGGTTACTCCTACAATGAGCAGTTCTTC.

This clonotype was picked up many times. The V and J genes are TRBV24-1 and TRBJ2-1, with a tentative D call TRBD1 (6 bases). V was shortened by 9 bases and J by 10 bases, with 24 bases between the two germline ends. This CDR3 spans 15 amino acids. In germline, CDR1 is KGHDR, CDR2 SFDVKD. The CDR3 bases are TGTGCCACCTCCCAAACCGGGCCCCAAAGGGGGGAGCAGTTCTTC. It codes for CATSQTGPQRGEQFF.

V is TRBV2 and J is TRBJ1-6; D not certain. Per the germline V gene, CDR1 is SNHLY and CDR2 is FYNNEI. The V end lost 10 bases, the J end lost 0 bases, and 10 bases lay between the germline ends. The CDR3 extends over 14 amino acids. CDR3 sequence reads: CATGRSSYNSPLHF. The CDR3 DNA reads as TGTGCCACCGGACGGAGCTCCTATAATTCACCCCTCCACTTT.

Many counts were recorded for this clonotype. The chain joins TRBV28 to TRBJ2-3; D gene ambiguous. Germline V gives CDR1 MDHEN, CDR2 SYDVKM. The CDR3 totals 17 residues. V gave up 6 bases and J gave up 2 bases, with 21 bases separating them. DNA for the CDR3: TGTGCCAGCAGGCCAATTCGTGGGGTAGGAAACACAGATACGCAGTATTTT. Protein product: CASRPIRGVGNTDTQYF.

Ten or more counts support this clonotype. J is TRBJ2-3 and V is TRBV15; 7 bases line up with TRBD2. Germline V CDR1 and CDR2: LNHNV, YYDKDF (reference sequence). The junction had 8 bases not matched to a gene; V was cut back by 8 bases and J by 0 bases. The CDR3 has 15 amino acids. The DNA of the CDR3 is TGTGCCACCGCGGCTAGCGGATCTAGCACAGATACGCAGTATTTT. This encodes CATAASGSSTDTQYF.

The CDR3 coding sequence is TGTGCCAGCAGGCGCTTTGGGTCTACCGCGAACACCGGGGAGCTGTTTTTT. Its protein is CASRRFGSTANTGELFF. The V gene is TRBV11-1, the J gene TRBJ2-2, with D unclear. CDR1 and CDR2 (germline): SGHAT, FQDESV (reference sequence). CDR3 length: 17 residues. Trimming removed 6 bases from V and 0 bases from J, with 17 bases in between.

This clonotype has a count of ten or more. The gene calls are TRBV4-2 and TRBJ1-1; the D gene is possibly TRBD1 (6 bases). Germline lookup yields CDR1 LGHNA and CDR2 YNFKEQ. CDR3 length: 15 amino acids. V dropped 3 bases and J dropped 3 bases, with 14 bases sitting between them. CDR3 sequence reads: CASSQFGKGDTEAFF. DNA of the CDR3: TGTGCCAGCAGCCAGTTCGGAAAGGGGGACACTGAAGCTTTCTTT.

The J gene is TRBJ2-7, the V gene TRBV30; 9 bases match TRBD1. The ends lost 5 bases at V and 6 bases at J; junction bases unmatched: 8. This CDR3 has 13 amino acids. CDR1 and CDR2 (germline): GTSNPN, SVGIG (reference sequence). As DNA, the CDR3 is TGTGCCTGGGCCGGGACAGGGTTAGGCGAGCAGTACTTC. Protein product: CAWAGTGLGEQYF.

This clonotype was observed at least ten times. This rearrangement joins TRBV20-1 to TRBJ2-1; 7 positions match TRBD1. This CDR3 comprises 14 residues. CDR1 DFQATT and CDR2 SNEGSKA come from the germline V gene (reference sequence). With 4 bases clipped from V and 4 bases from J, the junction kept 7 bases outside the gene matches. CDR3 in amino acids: CSANRGSAYNEQFF. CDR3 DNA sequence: TGCAGTGCTAACAGGGGATCCGCGTACAATGAGCAGTTCTTC.

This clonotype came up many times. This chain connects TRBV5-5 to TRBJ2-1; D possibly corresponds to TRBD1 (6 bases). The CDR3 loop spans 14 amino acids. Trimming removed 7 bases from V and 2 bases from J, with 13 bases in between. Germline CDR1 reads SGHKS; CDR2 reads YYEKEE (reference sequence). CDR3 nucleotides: TGTGCCAGCGGTGTTGGGACAACCTACAATGAGCAGTTCTTC. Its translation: CASGVGTTYNEQFF.

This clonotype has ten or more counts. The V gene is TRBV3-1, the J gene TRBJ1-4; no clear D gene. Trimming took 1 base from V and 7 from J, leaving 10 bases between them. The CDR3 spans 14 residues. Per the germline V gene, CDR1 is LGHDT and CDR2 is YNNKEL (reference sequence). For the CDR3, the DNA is TGTGCCAGCAGCCAAGGGCGCGGACCTGAAAAACTGTTTTTT. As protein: CASSQGRGPEKLFF.